Listed here are 3 T cell receptor beta chains from one sample, sequenced in a study of blood T cell repertoires in COVID-19. Sequencing was performed with immunoSEQ multiplex PCR; in TCRdb, only in-frame clones are kept and a portion is missing. The sample has fewer than 95,000 clones, about nine tenths seen once. The specimen was peripheral blood. The receptors derive from a male donor with acute or convalescent COVID-19.

The J gene is TRBJ1-1, the V gene TRBV25-1; 7 nucleotides line up with TRBD1. With 4 bases clipped from V and 10 bases from J, the junction kept 6 bases outside the gene matches. CDR3 length equals 12 residues. Per germline, CDR1 MGHDK and CDR2 SYGVNS. The CDR3 reads CASSGETGLAFF. CDR3 bases: TGTGCCAGCAGTGGAGAGACAGGGCTAGCTTTCTTT. The variable domain in full, with the rest retrieved from reference TRBV25-1 and TRBJ1-1, is EADIYQTPRYLVIGTGKKITLECSQTMGHDKMYWYQQDPGMELHLIHYSYGVNSTEKGDLSSESTVSRIRTEHFPLTLESARPSHTSQYLCASSGETGLAFFGQGTRLTVV.

V gene TRBV6-4 combines with J gene TRBJ1-1, with D perhaps TRBD1 (6 bases). V dropped 6 bases and J dropped 0 bases, with 11 bases sitting between them. Germline V gene sequence: CDR1 MRHNA, CDR2 SNTAGT. This CDR3 is 14 amino acids long. The CDR3 DNA reads TGTGCCAGCAGGAAGGGGACATTGAACACTGAAGCTTTCTTT. Its translation is CASRKGTLNTEAFF.

This clone was detected only a few times. V gene TRBV30 combines with J gene TRBJ1-3; D unresolved. There are 17 residues in the CDR3. The germline V gene has CDR1 GTSNPN and CDR2 SVGIG (reference sequence). Trimming cost V 0 bases and J 0 bases, with 15 bases left between them. The CDR3 DNA is TGTGCCTGGAGTGTAGTAAGGAATTCGGGCTCTGGAAACACCATATATTTT. Its translation is CAWSVVRNSGSGNTIYF.